Listed below are T cell receptor beta chains from one sample, sequenced in a study of cytomegalovirus exposure and HLA in healthy donors. Measured with immunoSEQ multiplex PCR; TCRdb has only the in-frame clones, and not every one. The sample has roughly 100,000 clones; around 9.6% are singletons. Sequences were obtained from PBMCs. The receptors stem from a man aged 45 to 65 in good health and CMV-seropositive. Each CDR3 is given with its conserved first and last residue. D genes are given only for firm matches. Clone size, where shown, is once, few, many, or a class for clones that have expanded.

few	-	TRBV18	TRBJ1-3	CAAAGRLTGNTIYF	TGTGCAGCTGCGGGAAGGTTAACTGGAAACACCATATATTTT
few	-	TRBV7-9	TRBJ2-5	CASSGGVAGMETQYF	TGTGCCAGCAGCGGAGGCGTGGCCGGGATGGAGACCCAGTACTTC
once	TRBD1	TRBV14	TRBJ1-4	CASGHKRTGANEKLFF	TGTGCCAGCGGCCACAAACGGACAGGGGCAAATGAAAAACTGTTTTTT
-	-	TRBV6-5	TRBJ2-2	CASSYGTTGELFF	TGTGCCAGCAGTTACGGGACTACCGGGGAGCTGTTTTTT
-	-	TRBV30	TRBJ1-2	CAWRGLGDSNYGYTF	TGTGCCTGGAGGGGGTTAGGGGACTCTAACTATGGCTACACCTTC
-	-	TRBV21-1	TRBJ2-7	CASSKVLEGPSYEQYF	TGTGCCAGCAGCAAAGTCCTGGAGGGGCCCTCCTACGAGCAGTACTTC
few	TRBD1	TRBV5-1	TRBJ2-5	CASSPRTGPQETQYF	TGCGCCAGCAGCCCCCGGACAGGGCCCCAAGAGACCCAGTACTTC
-	-	TRBV27	TRBJ2-7	CASSFGERSYEQYF	TGTGCCAGCAGTTTCGGCGAGAGGAGTTACGAGCAGTACTTC
-	TRBD1	TRBV13	TRBJ2-5	CASSSRTGGTQYF	TGTGCCAGCAGCTCGCGGACAGGGGGGACCCAGTACTTC
few	TRBD1	TRBV19	TRBJ1-6	CASRGQGYSPLHF	TGTGCCAGTAGAGGACAGGGGTATTCACCCCTCCACTTT
few	TRBD2	TRBV28	TRBJ2-1	CASSRLHLREGQGSSYNEQFF	TGTGCCAGCAGCAGACTCCATTTGCGGGAGGGCCAAGGAAGCTCCTACAATGAGCAGTTCTTC
few	-	TRBV5-1	TRBJ2-6	CASSFGGTGANVLTF	TGCGCCAGCAGCTTCGGAGGAACAGGGGCCAACGTCCTGACTTTC
few	-	TRBV11-2	TRBJ2-3	CASSPIVFLTSTDTQYF	TGTGCCAGCAGCCCGATAGTGTTCCTCACTAGCACAGATACGCAGTATTTT
-	TRBD2	TRBV4-1	TRBJ2-5	CASSQTRVGLAGGPLKETQYF	TGCGCCAGCAGCCAAACCAGGGTGGGGCTAGCGGGAGGGCCATTGAAAGAGACCCAGTACTTC
-	TRBD1	TRBV28	TRBJ2-7	CASSIQSGTGSYEQYF	TGTGCCAGCAGTATACAGTCCGGGACAGGGAGCTACGAGCAGTACTTC
few	TRBD1	TRBV19	TRBJ2-4	CASSEDRGGNIQYF	TGTGCCAGTAGTGAGGACAGGGGGGGAAACATTCAGTACTTC
few	-	TRBV28	TRBJ1-2	CASRGAANYGYTF	TGTGCCAGCCGGGGGGCAGCTAACTATGGCTACACCTTC
few	TRBD1	TRBV5-6	TRBJ2-6	CASSLGDRGLGANVLTF	TGTGCCAGCAGCCTGGGGGACAGGGGGCTTGGGGCCAACGTCCTGACTTTC
-	TRBD1	TRBV4-3	TRBJ2-7	CASSQAGDSRLHF	TGCGCCAGCAGCCAAGCTGGGGACAGCCGGCTGCACTTC
-	TRBD1	TRBV28	TRBJ1-3	CASSRTGALGNTIYF	TGTGCCAGCAGCAGAACAGGGGCACTCGGAAACACCATATATTTT
-	-	TRBV25-1	TRBJ1-6	CASSDSGGPDPNSPLHF	TGTGCCAGCAGTGATTCGGGGGGCCCTGACCCTAATTCACCCCTCCACTTT
few	-	TRBV10-3	TRBJ2-1	CAISGMGLQASYNEQFF	TGTGCCATCAGTGGAATGGGACTCCAGGCCTCCTACAATGAGCAGTTCTTC
-	TRBD2	TRBV15	TRBJ2-5	CATSSGLAGYQFGKTQYF	TGTGCCACCAGCAGCGGACTAGCGGGATACCAATTTGGGAAGACCCAGTACTTC
few	-	TRBV19	TRBJ2-7	CASSISATYEQYF	TGTGCCAGTAGTATAAGCGCAACCTACGAGCAGTACTTC
-	-	TRBV20-1	TRBJ2-1	CSARLVYEQFF	TGCAGTGCGAGACTAGTCTATGAGCAGTTCTTC
few	TRBD2	TRBV30	TRBJ2-4	CAWSFTGLAGGRSKNIQYF	TGTGCCTGGAGTTTCACGGGACTAGCGGGAGGTCGATCCAAAAACATTCAGTACTTC
few	-	TRBV5-1	TRBJ1-4	CASSASGGGNEKLFF	TGCGCCAGCAGCGCGTCGGGGGGCGGTAATGAAAAACTGTTTTTT